This is a list of T cell receptor beta chains from one sample in a study of early T cells in non-severe SARS-CoV-2 infection. In TCRdb, the 5' RACE reads were re-called with MiXCR into one record per CDR3 protein. The sample comprises 55,000 to 75,000 distinct CDR3 sequences, 8% to 10% of which are singletons, and 15% to 18% rests with the top ten. Sequencing used whole blood, obtained at baseline. All receptors derive from an adult who was a healthcare worker with PCR-confirmed SARS-CoV-2 infection or an uninfected control (not recorded which). The CDR3 runs from the conserved cysteine through the conserved F or W. D genes are given only for firm matches. The size entry is marked missing in some rows and otherwise reads once, few, many or a size class.

j_call: TRBJ2-7; d_call: -; clone_size: -; v_call: TRBV5-4; cdr3_nt: TGTGCCAGCCAGCGTCAATCGGGGCAGGCCTACGAGCAGTACTTC; cdr3_aa: CASQRQSGQAYEQYF
j_call: TRBJ2-3; d_call: -; clone_size: many; v_call: TRBV20-1; cdr3_nt: TGCAGTGCCCCTACCCAGTTCAATACGCAGTATTTT; cdr3_aa: CSAPTQFNTQYF
j_call: TRBJ1-1; d_call: -; clone_size: many; v_call: TRBV7-3; cdr3_nt: TGTGCCAGCAGCTTAGAGGGGGGTGTCACTGAAGCTTTCTTT; cdr3_aa: CASSLEGGVTEAFF
j_call: TRBJ1-1; d_call: TRBD1; clone_size: many; v_call: TRBV7-9; cdr3_nt: TGTGCCAGCAGCTTAGCCCACAGGGGGACTGAAGCTTTCTTT; cdr3_aa: CASSLAHRGTEAFF
j_call: TRBJ1-1; d_call: -; clone_size: many; v_call: TRBV28; cdr3_nt: TGTGCCAGCAGTTTACAGGGGACTGAAGCTTTCTTT; cdr3_aa: CASSLQGTEAFF
j_call: TRBJ2-1; d_call: -; clone_size: medium-sized; v_call: TRBV28; cdr3_nt: TGTGCCAGCAGTTCCAGCAATTACAATGAGCAGTTCTTC; cdr3_aa: CASSSSNYNEQFF
j_call: TRBJ2-1; d_call: -; clone_size: few; v_call: TRBV29-1; cdr3_nt: TGCAGCGCGCGGGATAGCGCAAACTACAATGAGCAGTTCTTC; cdr3_aa: CSARDSANYNEQFF
j_call: TRBJ2-5; d_call: -; clone_size: few; v_call: TRBV20-1; cdr3_nt: TGCAGTGCTAGAGGCCTGGGGCCCTCGGAGACCCAGTACTTC; cdr3_aa: CSARGLGPSETQYF
j_call: TRBJ2-1; d_call: -; clone_size: few; v_call: TRBV29-1; cdr3_nt: TGCAGCGTTCCTAGGGGATCAGCCTACAATGAGCAGTTCTTC; cdr3_aa: CSVPRGSAYNEQFF
j_call: TRBJ2-7; d_call: TRBD2; clone_size: many; v_call: TRBV20-1; cdr3_nt: TGCAGTGCTCCCGGGACTAACTACGAGCAGTACTTC; cdr3_aa: CSAPGTNYEQYF
j_call: TRBJ2-1; d_call: -; clone_size: many; v_call: TRBV7-9; cdr3_nt: TGTGCCAGCAGCTTATCAAGCGGGGAGCAGTTCTTC; cdr3_aa: CASSLSSGEQFF
j_call: TRBJ2-7; d_call: -; clone_size: -; v_call: TRBV29-1; cdr3_nt: TGCAGCGTGCGTACAGGGACCTACGAGCAGTACTTC; cdr3_aa: CSVRTGTYEQYF
j_call: TRBJ2-1; d_call: -; clone_size: -; v_call: TRBV20-1; cdr3_nt: TGCAGTGCTCGACGCACGGGCAGGGGCTCTGGCCATGAGCAGTTCTTC; cdr3_aa: CSARRTGRGSGHEQFF
j_call: TRBJ2-1; d_call: TRBD2; clone_size: medium-sized; v_call: TRBV20-1; cdr3_nt: TGCAGTGCCCTCATCCGGACTAGCGGGACCCAGAAGCAGTTCTTC; cdr3_aa: CSALIRTSGTQKQFF
j_call: TRBJ1-2; d_call: TRBD1; clone_size: many; v_call: TRBV28; cdr3_nt: TGTGCCAGCAGTTTCAGGGGGCGTGAAGACACCTTC; cdr3_aa: CASSFRGREDTF
j_call: TRBJ2-5; d_call: -; clone_size: few; v_call: TRBV6-1; cdr3_nt: TGTGCCAGCAGTGAAGTTCGCGATCCGGAGACCCAGTACTTC; cdr3_aa: CASSEVRDPETQYF
j_call: TRBJ2-6; d_call: -; clone_size: -; v_call: TRBV6-2/TRBV6-3; cdr3_nt: TGTGCCAGCAAGAAACCCAGCTCTGGGGCCAACGTCCTGACTTTC; cdr3_aa: CASKKPSSGANVLTF
j_call: TRBJ1-1; d_call: -; clone_size: many; v_call: TRBV29-1; cdr3_nt: TGCAGCGTCTTGGACACTGAAGCTTTCTTT; cdr3_aa: CSVLDTEAFF
j_call: TRBJ2-1; d_call: TRBD2; clone_size: -; v_call: TRBV7-3; cdr3_nt: TGTGCCAGCAGCCAACCAGGGCTAGCGGGGCACAATGAGCAGTTCTTC; cdr3_aa: CASSQPGLAGHNEQFF
j_call: TRBJ2-2; d_call: -; clone_size: many; v_call: TRBV30; cdr3_nt: TGTGCCTGGAGCGGTGCTCAACTAACCGGGGAGCTGTTTTTT; cdr3_aa: CAWSGAQLTGELFF
j_call: TRBJ2-1; d_call: -; clone_size: many; v_call: TRBV5-1; cdr3_nt: TGCGCCAGCAGCCCGAGCGGGGGACAGGGTTTCAATGAGCAGTTCTTC; cdr3_aa: CASSPSGGQGFNEQFF
j_call: TRBJ2-3; d_call: TRBD2; clone_size: -; v_call: TRBV27; cdr3_nt: TGTGCCAGCAGTCCAGCGGGGACAGATACGCAGTATTTT; cdr3_aa: CASSPAGTDTQYF
j_call: TRBJ2-7; d_call: TRBD1; clone_size: few; v_call: TRBV20-1; cdr3_nt: TGCAGTGCGATTCCCGGGACAGGGTTCCACGAGCAGTACTTC; cdr3_aa: CSAIPGTGFHEQYF
j_call: TRBJ1-3; d_call: -; clone_size: many; v_call: TRBV6-6; cdr3_nt: TGTGCCACCTCGAGACAGGAAAGAACTGGAAACACCATATATTTT; cdr3_aa: CATSRQERTGNTIYF
j_call: TRBJ1-1; d_call: -; clone_size: many; v_call: TRBV5-1; cdr3_nt: TGCGCCAGCAGCCTCACCGGCGGGAACACTGAAGCTTTCTTT; cdr3_aa: CASSLTGGNTEAFF
j_call: TRBJ1-1; d_call: -; clone_size: few; v_call: TRBV28; cdr3_nt: TGTGCCAGCAGTTTCGAGAGGAACACTGAAGCTTTCTTT; cdr3_aa: CASSFERNTEAFF
j_call: TRBJ2-2; d_call: -; clone_size: -; v_call: TRBV4-3; cdr3_nt: TGCGCCAGCAGCCAAGGGACCACCGGGGAGCTGTTTTTT; cdr3_aa: CASSQGTTGELFF
j_call: TRBJ2-1; d_call: -; clone_size: -; v_call: TRBV14; cdr3_nt: TGTGCCAGCAGCCGAGACAGACTCTCCTACAATGAGCAGTTCTTC; cdr3_aa: CASSRDRLSYNEQFF
j_call: TRBJ1-6; d_call: TRBD1; clone_size: -; v_call: TRBV3-1; cdr3_nt: TGTGCCAGCAGCCTCTACCGACAGGGAGGGTTTAATTCACCCCTCCACTTT; cdr3_aa: CASSLYRQGGFNSPLHF
j_call: TRBJ1-3; d_call: -; clone_size: few; v_call: TRBV7-9; cdr3_nt: TGTGCCAGCAGCTCGATAATTCAGGGCGGCGGAAACACCATATATTTT; cdr3_aa: CASSSIIQGGGNTIYF
j_call: TRBJ2-3; d_call: -; clone_size: many; v_call: TRBV29-1; cdr3_nt: TGCAGCGTTGAGGTGTCCCTCACAGATACGCAGTATTTT; cdr3_aa: CSVEVSLTDTQYF
j_call: TRBJ2-2; d_call: TRBD2; clone_size: few; v_call: TRBV18; cdr3_nt: TGTGCCAGCTCACCACTGGGCATCTCTCGCACTAGCGGGAGGGCCGTAGTCACCGGGGAGCTGTTTTTT; cdr3_aa: CASSPLGISRTSGRAVVTGELFF
j_call: TRBJ1-2; d_call: -; clone_size: -; v_call: TRBV4-1; cdr3_nt: TGCGCCAGCAGCCAAGTTCCCCAGGATCTTACCTATGGCTACACCTTC; cdr3_aa: CASSQVPQDLTYGYTF
j_call: TRBJ2-1; d_call: TRBD2; clone_size: few; v_call: TRBV11-2; cdr3_nt: TGTGCCAGCAGGCCACTAGCGGGGCTTCGGAATGAGCAGTTCTTC; cdr3_aa: CASRPLAGLRNEQFF
j_call: TRBJ2-1; d_call: TRBD1; clone_size: -; v_call: TRBV29-1; cdr3_nt: TGCAGCATTGAGGGGTCAGGGGGTGGTTATGAGCAGTTCTTC; cdr3_aa: CSIEGSGGGYEQFF
j_call: TRBJ1-2; d_call: TRBD1; clone_size: -; v_call: TRBV12-3/TRBV12-4; cdr3_nt: TGTGCCAGCACCCCCACCAGTGGCGGGACAGGGTTGTCTGGCTACACCTTC; cdr3_aa: CASTPTSGGTGLSGYTF
j_call: TRBJ1-5; d_call: -; clone_size: many; v_call: TRBV5-5; cdr3_nt: TGTGCCAGCAGCTTGGTGGGGGGAGGTAGCAATCAGCCCCAGCATTTT; cdr3_aa: CASSLVGGGSNQPQHF
j_call: TRBJ1-1; d_call: -; clone_size: -; v_call: TRBV12-3/TRBV12-4; cdr3_nt: TGTGCCAGCAGTTTTTGGGGACATTCAAACACTGAAGCTTTCTTT; cdr3_aa: CASSFWGHSNTEAFF
j_call: TRBJ2-7; d_call: -; clone_size: few; v_call: TRBV4-2; cdr3_nt: TGTGCCAGCAGCCTGACCGACAGAGCCTACGAGCAGTACTTC; cdr3_aa: CASSLTDRAYEQYF
j_call: TRBJ2-3; d_call: -; clone_size: many; v_call: TRBV20-1; cdr3_nt: TGCAGTGCTAGAGGGGCATATACGCAGTATTTT; cdr3_aa: CSARGAYTQYF
j_call: TRBJ2-4; d_call: TRBD1; clone_size: -; v_call: TRBV6-6; cdr3_nt: TGTGCCAGCAGCTTCGTACAGGGGGACAAAAACATTCAGTACTTC; cdr3_aa: CASSFVQGDKNIQYF